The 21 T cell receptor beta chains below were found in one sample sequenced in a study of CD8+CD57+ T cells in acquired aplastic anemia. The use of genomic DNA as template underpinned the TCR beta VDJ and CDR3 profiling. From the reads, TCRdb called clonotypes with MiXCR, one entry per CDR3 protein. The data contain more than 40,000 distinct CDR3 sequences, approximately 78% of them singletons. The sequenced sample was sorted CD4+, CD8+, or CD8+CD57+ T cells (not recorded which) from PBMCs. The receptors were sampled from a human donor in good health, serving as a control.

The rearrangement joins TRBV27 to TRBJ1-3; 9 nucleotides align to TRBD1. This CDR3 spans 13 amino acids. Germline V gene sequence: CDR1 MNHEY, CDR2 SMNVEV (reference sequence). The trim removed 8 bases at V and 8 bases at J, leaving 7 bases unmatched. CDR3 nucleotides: TGTGCCAGCCCGGACAGGGGTCATTACACCATATATTTT. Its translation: CASPDRGHYTIYF.

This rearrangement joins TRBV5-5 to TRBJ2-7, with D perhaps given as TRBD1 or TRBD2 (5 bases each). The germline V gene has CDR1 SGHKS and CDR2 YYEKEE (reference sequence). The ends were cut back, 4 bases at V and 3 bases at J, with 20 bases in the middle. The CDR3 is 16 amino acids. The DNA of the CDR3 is TGTGCCAGCAGCCTCAGCTTGGCAGGGAGTTACTACGAGCAGTACTTC. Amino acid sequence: CASSLSLAGSYYEQYF.

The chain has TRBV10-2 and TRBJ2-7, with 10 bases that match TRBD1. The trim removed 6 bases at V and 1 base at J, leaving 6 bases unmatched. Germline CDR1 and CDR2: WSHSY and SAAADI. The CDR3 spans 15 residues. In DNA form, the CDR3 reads TGCGCCAGCAGGGGTTGGGACAGGGGTTCCTACGAGCAGTACTTC. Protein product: CASRGWDRGSYEQYF.

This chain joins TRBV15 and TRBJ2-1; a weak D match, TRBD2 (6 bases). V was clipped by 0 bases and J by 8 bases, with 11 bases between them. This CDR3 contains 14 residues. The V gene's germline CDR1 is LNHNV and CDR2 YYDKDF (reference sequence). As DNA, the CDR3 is TGTGCCACCAGCAGAGAACTAGCCCCCGATGAGCAGTTCTTC. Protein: CATSRELAPDEQFF.

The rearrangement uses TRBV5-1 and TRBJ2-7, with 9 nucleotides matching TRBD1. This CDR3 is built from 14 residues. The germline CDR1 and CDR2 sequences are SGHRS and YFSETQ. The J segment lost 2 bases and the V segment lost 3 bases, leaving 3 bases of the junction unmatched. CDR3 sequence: CASSSRTGAYEQYF. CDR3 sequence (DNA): TGCGCCAGCAGCTCAAGGACAGGGGCCTACGAGCAGTACTTC. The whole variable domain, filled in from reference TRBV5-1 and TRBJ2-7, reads KAGVTQTPRYLIKTRGQQVTLSCSPISGHRSVSWYQQTPGQGLQFLFEYFSETQRNKGNFPGRFSGRQFSNSRSEMNVSTLELGDSALYLCASSSRTGAYEQYFGPGTRLTVT.

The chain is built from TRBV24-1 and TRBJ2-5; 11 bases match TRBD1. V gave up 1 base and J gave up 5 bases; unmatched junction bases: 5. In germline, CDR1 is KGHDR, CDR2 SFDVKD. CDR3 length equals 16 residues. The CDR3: CATSDFWTGGRETQYF. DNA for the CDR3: TGTGCCACCAGTGATTTTTGGACAGGGGGCCGGGAGACCCAGTACTTC.

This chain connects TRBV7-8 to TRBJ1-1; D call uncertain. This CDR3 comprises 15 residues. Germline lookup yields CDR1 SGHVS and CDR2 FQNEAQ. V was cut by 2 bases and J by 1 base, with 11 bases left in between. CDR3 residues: CASSLRREKNTEAFF. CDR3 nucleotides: TGTGCCAGCAGCTTACGTCGAGAGAAGAACACTGAAGCTTTCTTT.

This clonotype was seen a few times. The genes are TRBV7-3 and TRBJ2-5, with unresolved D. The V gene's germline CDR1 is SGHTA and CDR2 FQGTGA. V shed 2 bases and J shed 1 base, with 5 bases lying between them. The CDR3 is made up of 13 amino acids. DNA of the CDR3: TGTGCCAGCAGCTTAGGAACCCAAGAGACCCAGTACTTC. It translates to CASSLGTQETQYF.

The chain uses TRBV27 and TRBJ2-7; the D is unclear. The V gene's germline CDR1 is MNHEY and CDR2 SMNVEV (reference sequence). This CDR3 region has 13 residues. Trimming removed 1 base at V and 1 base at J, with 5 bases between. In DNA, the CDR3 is TGTGCCAGCAGTTTATACCCATCCTACGAGCAGTACTTC. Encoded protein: CASSLYPSYEQYF.

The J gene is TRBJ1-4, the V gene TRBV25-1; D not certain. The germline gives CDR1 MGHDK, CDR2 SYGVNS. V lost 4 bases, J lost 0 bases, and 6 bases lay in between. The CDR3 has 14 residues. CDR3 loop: CASSGSATNEKLFF. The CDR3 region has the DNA TGTGCCAGCAGTGGCAGCGCAACTAATGAAAAACTGTTTTTT.

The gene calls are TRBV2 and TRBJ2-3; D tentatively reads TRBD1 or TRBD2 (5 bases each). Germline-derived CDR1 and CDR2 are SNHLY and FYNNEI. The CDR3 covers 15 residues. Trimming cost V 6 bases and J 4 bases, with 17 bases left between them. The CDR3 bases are TGTGCCAGCAGGACTATGGCAGGGAAGGCAGATACGCAGTATTTT. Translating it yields CASRTMAGKADTQYF.

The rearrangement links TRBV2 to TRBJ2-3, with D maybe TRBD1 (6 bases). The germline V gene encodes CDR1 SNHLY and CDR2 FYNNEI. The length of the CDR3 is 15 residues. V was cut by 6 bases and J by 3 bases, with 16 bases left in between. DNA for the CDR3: TGTGCCAGCAGAGGTTGGCAGGGGAGTACAGATACGCAGTATTTT. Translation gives CASRGWQGSTDTQYF.

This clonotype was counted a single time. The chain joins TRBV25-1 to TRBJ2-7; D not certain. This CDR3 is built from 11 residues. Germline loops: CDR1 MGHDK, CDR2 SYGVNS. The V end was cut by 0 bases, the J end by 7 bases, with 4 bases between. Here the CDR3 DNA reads TGTGCCAGCAGTGAATATCTAGAGCAGTACTTC. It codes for CASSEYLEQYF.

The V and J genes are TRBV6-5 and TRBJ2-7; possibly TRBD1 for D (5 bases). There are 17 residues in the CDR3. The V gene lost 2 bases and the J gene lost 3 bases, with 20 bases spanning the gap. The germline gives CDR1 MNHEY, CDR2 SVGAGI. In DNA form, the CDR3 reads TGTGCCAGCAGTTACGAAGGGTTGCGGCAGGGTGACTACGAGCAGTACTTC. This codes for CASSYEGLRQGDYEQYF.

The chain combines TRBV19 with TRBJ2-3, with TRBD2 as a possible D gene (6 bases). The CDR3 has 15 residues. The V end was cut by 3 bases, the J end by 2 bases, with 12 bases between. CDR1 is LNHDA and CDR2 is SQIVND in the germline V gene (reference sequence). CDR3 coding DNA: TGTGCCAGTAGTATTCTCGGCGGGGACACAGATACGCAGTATTTT. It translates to CASSILGGDTDTQYF.

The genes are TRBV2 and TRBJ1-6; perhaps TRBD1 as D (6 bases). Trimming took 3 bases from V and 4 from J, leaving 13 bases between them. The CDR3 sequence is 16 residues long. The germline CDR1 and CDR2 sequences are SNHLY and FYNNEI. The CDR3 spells CASSEGAGQYNSPLHF. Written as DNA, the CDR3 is TGTGCCAGCAGTGAGGGGGCAGGGCAATATAATTCACCCCTCCACTTT.

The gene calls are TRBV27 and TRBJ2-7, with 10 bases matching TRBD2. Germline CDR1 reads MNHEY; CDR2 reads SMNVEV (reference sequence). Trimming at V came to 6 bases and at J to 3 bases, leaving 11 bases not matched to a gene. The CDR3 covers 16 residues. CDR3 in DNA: TGTGCCAGCAGCGGGACCCCCGGGACTAGCGACTACGAGCAGTACTTC. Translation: CASSGTPGTSDYEQYF.

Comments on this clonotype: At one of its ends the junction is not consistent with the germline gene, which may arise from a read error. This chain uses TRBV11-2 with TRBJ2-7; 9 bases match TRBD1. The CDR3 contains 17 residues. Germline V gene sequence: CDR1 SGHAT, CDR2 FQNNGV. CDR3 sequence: CASSHNPGQGLPGELYF. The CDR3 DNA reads TGTGCCAGCAGCCACAACCCGGGACAGGGTTTGCCCGGGGAGCTGTACTTC.

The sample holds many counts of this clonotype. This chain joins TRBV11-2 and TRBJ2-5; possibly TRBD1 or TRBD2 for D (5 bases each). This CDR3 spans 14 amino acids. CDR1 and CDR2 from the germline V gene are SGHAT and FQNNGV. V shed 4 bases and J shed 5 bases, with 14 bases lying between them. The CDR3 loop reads CASSSGTARETQYF. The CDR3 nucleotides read TGTGCCAGCAGCTCAGGGACGGCGCGGGAGACCCAGTACTTC.

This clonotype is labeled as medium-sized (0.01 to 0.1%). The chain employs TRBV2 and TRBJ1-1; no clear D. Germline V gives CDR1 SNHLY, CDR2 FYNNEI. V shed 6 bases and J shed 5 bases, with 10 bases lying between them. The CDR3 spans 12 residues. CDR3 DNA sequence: TGTGCCAGCAGGTATGCGAATACTGAAGCTTTCTTT. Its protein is CASRYANTEAFF.

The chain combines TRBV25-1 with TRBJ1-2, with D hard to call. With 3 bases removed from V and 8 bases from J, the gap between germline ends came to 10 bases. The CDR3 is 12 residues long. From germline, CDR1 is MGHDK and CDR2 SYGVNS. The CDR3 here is CASSETGWGYTF. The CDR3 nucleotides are TGTGCCAGCAGTGAGACGGGATGGGGCTACACCTTC.